A selection of T cell receptor beta chains follows, all from one sample in a study of T cells after yellow fever vaccination. In TCRdb, the 5' RACE reads were re-called with MiXCR into one record per CDR3 protein. The table has 40,000 to 55,000 distinct CDR3 sequences, about 6.6% seen once. The specimen was CD8+ T cells not binding an NS4B(214-222) dextramer, sorted from PBMCs, collected more than 40 days after the first yellow fever vaccination. These receptor sequences come from a man aged 18 to 29 who received the YFV17D yellow fever vaccine. Each CDR3 is given with its conserved first and last residue. D genes are given only for firm matches. Expanded clones are given a class, and other clones once, few, many or no size at all.

size	D	V	J	CDR3	DNA
few	.	TRBV11-2	TRBJ2-7	CASSRAGANYEQYF	TGTGCCAGCAGCCGGGCGGGGGCCAACTACGAGCAGTACTTC
few	.	TRBV6-4	TRBJ2-1	CASRVGEPEQFF	TGTGCCAGCAGGGTAGGAGAGCCTGAGCAGTTCTTC
many	.	TRBV4-1	TRBJ2-2	CASSQEASPNTGELFF	TGCGCCAGCAGCCAAGAAGCTTCCCCGAACACCGGGGAGCTGTTTTTT
many	TRBD1	TRBV24-1	TRBJ2-1	CATSDSRQGLAPNEQFF	TGTGCCACCAGTGATTCCCGACAGGGCCTGGCCCCCAATGAGCAGTTCTTC
few	.	TRBV5-6	TRBJ2-1	CASSSWGLAVNEQFF	TGTGCCAGCAGCTCCTGGGGGTTGGCCGTCAATGAGCAGTTCTTC
.	TRBD1	TRBV4-1	TRBJ1-5	CASSGAGGLQPQHF	TGCGCCAGCAGCGGAGCAGGGGGCCTTCAGCCCCAGCATTTT
.	.	TRBV25-1	TRBJ2-7	CASSVGGSYEQYF	TGTGCCAGCAGTGTTGGGGGAAGCTACGAGCAGTACTTC
many	.	TRBV11-2	TRBJ2-5	CASSLGPNPGSLLRTQYF	TGTGCCAGCAGCTTAGGACCCAATCCAGGGTCCCTCCTGAGGACCCAGTACTTC
few	.	TRBV19	TRBJ2-5	CASSMQTETQYF	TGTGCCAGTAGTATGCAAACAGAGACCCAGTACTTC
.	TRBD2	TRBV4-1	TRBJ2-3	CASTPAGASTDTQYF	TGCGCCAGCACCCCAGCGGGGGCTAGCACAGATACGCAGTATTTT
many	.	TRBV12-3/TRBV12-4	TRBJ2-3	CASSLWTSTDTQYF	TGTGCCAGCAGTTTATGGACAAGCACAGATACGCAGTATTTT
few	.	TRBV5-1	TRBJ1-5	CASRPAQGTSPQHF	TGCGCCAGCAGACCGGCACAGGGTACTTCGCCCCAGCATTTT
many	.	TRBV5-1	TRBJ2-1	CASSLAGTGSEQFF	TGCGCCAGCAGCTTGGCTGGCACGGGGAGTGAGCAGTTCTTC
.	.	TRBV7-9	TRBJ2-1	CASSLVGALNEQFF	TGTGCCAGCAGCTTAGTAGGGGCTTTGAATGAGCAGTTCTTC
many	.	TRBV5-1	TRBJ1-5	CASSPTGLGNQPQHF	TGCGCCAGCAGCCCCACAGGTCTGGGCAATCAGCCCCAGCATTTT
.	TRBD2	TRBV3-1	TRBJ2-1	CASSQERGGSYNEQFF	TGTGCCAGCAGCCAAGAGCGGGGGGGCTCCTACAATGAGCAGTTCTTC
few	TRBD2	TRBV6-2/TRBV6-3	TRBJ2-1	CASSRRGLAKRNEQFF	TGTGCCAGCAGCCGGCGGGGACTAGCTAAACGCAATGAGCAGTTCTTC
many	TRBD2	TRBV10-3	TRBJ2-3	CAISERGDGDTQYF	TGTGCCATCAGTGAGCGGGGGGACGGAGATACGCAGTATTTT
many	.	TRBV6-1	TRBJ2-2	CASRPGVWDTGELFF	TGTGCCAGCAGACCAGGGGTTTGGGACACCGGGGAGCTGTTTTTT
few	.	TRBV9	TRBJ2-1	CASSPEGNEQFF	TGTGCCAGCAGCCCAGAAGGTAATGAGCAGTTCTTC
.	.	TRBV12-5	TRBJ2-2	CASGLEQVYTGELFF	TGTGCTAGTGGTTTAGAACAGGTTTACACCGGGGAGCTGTTTTTT
few	TRBD2	TRBV4-1	TRBJ2-7	CASSQERTSGGHTYEQYF	TGCGCCAGCAGCCAAGAAAGGACTAGCGGGGGGCACACCTACGAGCAGTACTTC
.	.	TRBV10-3	TRBJ1-2	CAISESVWDGYTF	TGTGCCATCAGTGAGTCGGTCTGGGATGGCTACACCTTC
few	.	TRBV7-9	TRBJ2-5	CASSRPGTSRRETQYF	TGTGCCAGCAGCCGTCCCGGGACTTCAAGACGGGAGACCCAGTACTTC
few	.	TRBV12-5	TRBJ2-3	CASGLVSVGTDTQYF	TGTGCTAGTGGTTTGGTTAGTGTTGGCACAGATACGCAGTATTTT
few	.	TRBV6-1	TRBJ2-6	CASSPRYSGANVLTF	TGTGCCAGCAGTCCCCGGTATTCTGGGGCCAACGTCCTGACTTTC
.	.	TRBV2	TRBJ2-2	CVSSESRTVNTGELFF	TGTGTCAGCAGTGAAAGCAGGACAGTGAACACCGGGGAGCTGTTTTTT
many	.	TRBV3-1	TRBJ1-6	CASSQDGHRNSPLHF	TGTGCCAGCAGCCAAGATGGGCACCGTAATTCACCCCTCCACTTT
few	.	TRBV12-5	TRBJ2-2	CASGPLGGAGRAGELFF	TGTGCTAGTGGTCCCCTCGGCGGGGCAGGGAGAGCCGGGGAGCTGTTTTTT
many	TRBD2	TRBV12-3/TRBV12-4	TRBJ2-5	CASSFSGGWQETQYF	TGTGCCAGCAGCTTTAGCGGGGGATGGCAAGAGACCCAGTACTTC
many	.	TRBV27	TRBJ1-1	CASSLGSYTEAFF	TGTGCCAGCAGTTTAGGTTCCTACACTGAAGCTTTCTTT
.	.	TRBV7-6	TRBJ1-2	CASSHLGEANYGYTF	TGTGCCAGCAGCCATTTGGGTGAAGCTAACTATGGCTACACCTTC
few	.	TRBV4-3	TRBJ2-3	CASSQGYVEADTQYF	TGCGCCAGCAGCCAAGGGTATGTTGAGGCAGATACGCAGTATTTT
many	TRBD1	TRBV29-1	TRBJ2-3	CSVEVWGKGATDTQYF	TGCAGCGTTGAAGTCTGGGGGAAGGGGGCCACAGATACGCAGTATTTT
many	TRBD1	TRBV5-1	TRBJ2-2	CASRITGDTGELFF	TGCGCCAGCCGGATTACAGGGGACACCGGGGAGCTGTTTTTT
.	TRBD2	TRBV4-1	TRBJ2-5	CASSRTSLTSGEETQYF	TGCGCCAGCAGCCGGACCTCTTTGACTAGCGGTGAAGAGACCCAGTACTTC
many	.	TRBV29-1	TRBJ2-2	CSAQGNRAEPTGELFF	TGCAGCGCCCAGGGGAACAGGGCCGAGCCCACCGGGGAGCTGTTTTTT
.	.	TRBV6-1	TRBJ1-2	CASAETGTANYGYTF	TGTGCCAGCGCTGAAACGGGGACTGCTAACTATGGCTACACCTTC
.	.	TRBV4-1	TRBJ2-1	CASSHEGLGNEQFF	TGCGCCAGCAGCCACGAGGGGTTGGGGAATGAGCAGTTCTTC
.	TRBD1	TRBV15	TRBJ2-6	CATSSDRAGANVLTF	TGTGCCACCAGCAGCGACAGGGCTGGGGCCAACGTCCTGACTTTC
few	.	TRBV25-1	TRBJ1-1	CATNTGNTEAFF	TGTGCCACCAACACAGGGAACACTGAAGCTTTCTTT
many	.	TRBV29-1	TRBJ2-5	CSVEWLGDNQETQYF	TGCAGCGTTGAATGGCTTGGAGACAACCAAGAGACCCAGTACTTC
.	.	TRBV2	TRBJ1-2	CASSERAGEGYGYTF	TGTGCCAGCAGTGAAAGGGCAGGGGAAGGCTATGGCTACACCTTC
many	.	TRBV7-6	TRBJ2-2	CASSRGTGELFF	TGTGCCAGCAGTCGGGGCACCGGGGAGCTGTTTTTT
few	.	TRBV4-1	TRBJ2-7	CASSQDRADYEQYF	TGCGCCAGCAGCCAAGATCGGGCGGACTACGAGCAGTACTTC
.	TRBD1	TRBV28	TRBJ1-2	CASSLEGTVYGYTF	TGTGCCAGCAGTTTAGAGGGGACAGTTTATGGCTACACCTTC
many	.	TRBV6-1	TRBJ2-5	CASSEAEAAWQETQYF	TGTGCCAGCAGTGAAGCGGAGGCAGCCTGGCAAGAGACCCAGTACTTC
many	.	TRBV27	TRBJ2-7	CASSFRSSYEQYF	TGTGCCAGCAGTTTCAGAAGCTCCTACGAGCAGTACTTC
few	TRBD1	TRBV6-1	TRBJ1-6	CASRQGQGNSPLHF	TGTGCCAGCAGACAGGGACAGGGAAATTCACCCCTCCACTTT
.	.	TRBV4-3	TRBJ2-3	CASSQDHSAYTDTQYF	TGCGCCAGCAGCCAAGATCACAGCGCATACACAGATACGCAGTATTTT
many	.	TRBV7-9	TRBJ2-1	CASSSEGEQFF	TGTGCCAGCAGCTCAGAGGGTGAGCAGTTCTTC